The 14 T cell receptor beta chains reported below all come from one sample, sequenced in a study of blood T cell repertoires in COVID-19. Some clones are missing from TCRdb's copy, which holds only in-frame ones; the method was immunoSEQ multiplex PCR. This table holds approximately 210,000 clones, about 88% found once. The sequenced sample was peripheral blood. These receptors all stem from a human donor in a cohort sampled during active COVID-19.

The chain employs TRBV2 and TRBJ1-1; D may be TRBD1 (6 bases). The germline V gene has CDR1 SNHLY and CDR2 FYNNEI. The CDR3 has 14 amino acids. Trimming stripped 1 base from V and 4 bases from J, with 10 bases between. Here the CDR3 reads CASSEDQGFTEAFF. The CDR3 DNA is TGTGCCAGCAGTGAAGATCAGGGGTTCACTGAAGCTTTCTTT. The variable domain in full, completed from reference TRBV2 and TRBJ1-1, reads EPEVTQTPSHQVTQMGQEVILRCVPISNHLYFYWYRQILGQKVEFLVSFYNNEISEKSEIFDDQFSVERPDGSNFTLKIRSTKLEDSAMYFCASSEDQGFTEAFFGQGTRLTVV.

The gene calls are TRBV25-1 and TRBJ1-1, with D perhaps matching TRBD1 (5 bases). CDR1 and CDR2 (germline): MGHDK, SYGVNS. The CDR3 has 14 residues. V shed 6 bases and J shed 2 bases, with 13 bases lying between them. As DNA, the CDR3 is TGTGCCAGCAGAGGGGCTTCATTTAACACTGAAGCTTTCTTT. Encoded protein: CASRGASFNTEAFF. The variable domain in full, with the rest retrieved from reference TRBV25-1 and TRBJ1-1, is EADIYQTPRYLVIGTGKKITLECSQTMGHDKMYWYQQDPGMELHLIHYSYGVNSTEKGDLSSESTVSRIRTEHFPLTLESARPSHTSQYLCASRGASFNTEAFFGQGTRLTVV.

This chain uses TRBV27 with TRBJ2-2, with D possibly matching TRBD2 (5 bases). This CDR3 region has 13 residues. V was pared by 10 bases and J by 7 bases, with 16 bases between. Germline V gene data show CDR1 as MNHEY and CDR2 as SMNVEV (reference sequence). CDR3 sequence reads: CATKYRGGGELFF. The CDR3 region has the DNA TGTGCCACCAAATACCGGGGTGGCGGGGAGCTGTTTTTT.

The V gene is TRBV5-1, the J gene TRBJ2-3; possibly TRBD2 for D (6 bases). CDR3 length: 17 amino acids. The V gene lost 0 bases and the J gene lost 2 bases, with 16 bases spanning the gap. In germline, CDR1 is SGHRS, CDR2 YFSETQ. In DNA, the CDR3 is TGCGCCAGCAGCTTGGGGGTTAGCCGGGGGTCCACAGATACGCAGTATTTT. Amino acid sequence: CASSLGVSRGSTDTQYF.

The chain uses TRBV2 and TRBJ1-2; 9 bases fit TRBD1. The V segment lost 7 bases and the J segment 3 bases; nucleotides outside the gene matches: 6. The CDR3 covers 14 residues. CDR1 SNHLY and CDR2 FYNNEI come from the germline V gene. This CDR3 is CASTKTGGDYGYTF. The CDR3 DNA follows: TGTGCCAGCACCAAGACAGGGGGAGACTATGGCTACACCTTC.

This chain connects TRBV28 to TRBJ2-7; 10 bases map to TRBD1. Looked up from germline, CDR1 is MDHEN and CDR2 is SYDVKM. J was trimmed by 6 bases and V by 3 bases; bases with no gene match: 8. This CDR3 is built from 15 residues. CDR3 nucleotide sequence: TGTGCCAGCAGTTTGGCGCCGGGACAGGGGCCCGAGCAGTACTTC. Translation gives CASSLAPGQGPEQYF. The full variable domain, rest sourced from reference TRBV28 and TRBJ2-7, is DVKVTQSSRYLVKRTGEKVFLECVQDMDHENMFWYRQDPGLGLRLIYFSYDVKMKEKGDIPEGYSVSREKKERFSLILESASTNQTSMYLCASSLAPGQGPEQYFGPGTRLTVT.

The V gene is TRBV5-4, the J gene TRBJ1-3; possibly TRBD1 for D (6 bases). This CDR3 spans 14 amino acids. V was clipped by 4 bases and J by 4 bases, with 12 bases between them. The V gene's germline CDR1 is SGHNT and CDR2 YYREEE (reference sequence). The CDR3 loop reads CASSQGTRGNTIYF. In DNA form, the CDR3 reads TGTGCCAGCAGCCAAGGGACAAGGGGAAACACCATATATTTT.

The chain uses TRBV6-5 and TRBJ1-6; TRBD1 matches at 7 bases. CDR3 length equals 14 residues. CDR1 and CDR2 from the germline V gene are MNHEY and SVGAGI. V lost 2 bases to trimming and J lost 8 bases; unmatched junction nucleotides: 3. The CDR3 sequence: CASSYKDRDSPLHF. Written as DNA, the CDR3 is TGTGCCAGCAGTTACAAAGACAGGGATTCACCCCTCCACTTT.

This clone was seen a single time. The chain uses TRBV27 and TRBJ2-3; D is uncertain. The CDR3 is 13 amino acids. Per germline, CDR1 MNHEY and CDR2 SMNVEV (reference sequence). Trimming removed 5 bases from V and 4 bases from J, with 10 bases in between. CDR3 sequence (DNA): TGTGCCAGCAGTCCGCTATTCCCAGATACGCAGTATTTT. Encoded protein: CASSPLFPDTQYF.

The V call is TRBV27, the J call TRBJ1-4; no reliable D call. The germline V and J ends were trimmed by 7 bases and 5 bases, with 20 bases remaining between them. Germline V gives CDR1 MNHEY, CDR2 SMNVEV (reference sequence). This CDR3 contains 16 residues. In DNA form, the CDR3 reads TGTGCCAGCACCTACTCTTGGGGAGACGAGAATGAAAAACTGTTTTTT. Translated: CASTYSWGDENEKLFF.

The DNA for the CDR3 is TGTGCCAGTAGTAGACCCCAGGGGGCACGCAGGTTACTGTTTTTT. This sequence encodes CASSRPQGARRLLFF. This chain uses TRBV19 with TRBJ1-4; TRBD1 agrees at 8 bases. CDR1 is LNHDA and CDR2 is SQIVND in the germline V gene (reference sequence). This CDR3 is built from 15 residues. Unmatched junction bases numbered 14, after V lost 4 bases and J lost 13 bases.

The V gene is TRBV5-1, the J gene TRBJ1-6; weak D call: TRBD1 (6 bases). Germline V gene lookup returns CDR1 SGHRS and CDR2 YFSETQ. The CDR3 is 14 residues long. The V end was cut by 2 bases, the J end by 6 bases, with 9 bases between. CDR3 protein: CASSLQGFNSPLHF. The CDR3, as DNA: TGCGCCAGCAGCTTACAGGGTTTTAATTCACCCCTCCACTTT.

In DNA form, the CDR3 reads TGTGCCAGCAGCCGGGCTAGCGGGAGCCCATCCTACAATGAGCAGTTCTTC. Translating it yields CASSRASGSPSYNEQFF. The rearrangement links TRBV4-2 to TRBJ2-1; 10 bases fit TRBD2. V shed 4 bases and J 1 base; nucleotides not matched to a gene: 7. In germline, CDR1 is LGHNA, CDR2 YNFKEQ. The CDR3 length is 17 residues.

This sequence joins TRBV11-2 and TRBJ1-2, with TRBD1 as a possible D gene (5 bases). From germline, CDR1 is SGHAT and CDR2 FQNNGV. Trimming shortened V by 3 bases and J by 7 bases, and 18 bases separated the two germline ends. This CDR3 has 15 residues. The CDR3 coding sequence is TGTGCCAGCAGCTTGATGGGCCAGGGAACCGTTGGCTACACCTTC. Translated, it gives CASSLMGQGTVGYTF.